The clone carrying this T cell receptor beta chain was recorded a few times. What it binds is not known. TCRdb passed the RACE reads through MiXCR, listing each CDR3 protein once. The repertoire holds 350,000 to 400,000 distinct CDR3 sequences, with about 5.1% as singletons. Stated time point: pre-sensitization, week 0. As to treatment: therapeutic diphenylcyclopropenone sensitization with weekly scalp DPC. This CDR3 comprises 14 residues. The germline CDR1 and CDR2 sequences are SGHKS and YYEKEE (reference sequence). Trimming removed 0 bases from V and 1 base from J, with 5 bases in between. The data were taken from a study of human T cells and chemical hapten exposure. Study findings and constraints: Relative to controls, expanded TCRs formed significantly more large CDR3 similarity clusters.

Source: whole blood, taken in connection with sensitization to the hapten diphenylcyclopropenone (DPC). The rearrangement uses TRBV5-5 and TRBJ2-4; D unresolved. The TCR was taken from a woman in her 50s with alopecia areata. Some clones in this sample may be carry-over from other donors' samples. CDR3 sequence reads: CASSLVQAKNIQYF. The CDR3 DNA is TGTGCCAGCAGCTTGGTCCAGGCCAAAAACATTCAGTACTTC.